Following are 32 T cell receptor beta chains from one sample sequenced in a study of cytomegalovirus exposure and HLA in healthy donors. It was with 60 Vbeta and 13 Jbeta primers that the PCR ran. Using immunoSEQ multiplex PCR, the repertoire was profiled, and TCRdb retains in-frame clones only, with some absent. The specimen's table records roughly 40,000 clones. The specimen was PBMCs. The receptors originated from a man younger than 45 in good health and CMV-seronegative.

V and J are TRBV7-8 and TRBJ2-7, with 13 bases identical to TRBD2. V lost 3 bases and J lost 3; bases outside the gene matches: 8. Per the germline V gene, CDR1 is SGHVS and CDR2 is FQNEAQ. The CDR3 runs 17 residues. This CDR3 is CASSFGLAGAQSYEQYF. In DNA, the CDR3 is TGTGCCAGCAGCTTTGGACTAGCGGGAGCGCAGAGCTACGAGCAGTACTTC.

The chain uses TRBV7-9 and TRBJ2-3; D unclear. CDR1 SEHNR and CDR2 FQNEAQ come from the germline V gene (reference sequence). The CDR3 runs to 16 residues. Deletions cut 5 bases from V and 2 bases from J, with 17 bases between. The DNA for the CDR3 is TGTGCCAGCAGCCCCCCGGCTCCTAGTGCCACAGATACGCAGTATTTT. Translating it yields CASSPPAPSATDTQYF.

The chain's CDR3 is CASSPKREPDTQYF. CDR3 coding DNA: TGTGCCAGCTCACCAAAGCGGGAGCCAGATACGCAGTATTTT. The chain is built from TRBV18 and TRBJ2-3; 8 nucleotides align to TRBD2. Germline V gene lookup returns CDR1 KGHSH and CDR2 LQKENI. The CDR3 runs to 14 residues. With V trimmed by 2 bases and J by 4 bases, 2 bases remained unmatched.

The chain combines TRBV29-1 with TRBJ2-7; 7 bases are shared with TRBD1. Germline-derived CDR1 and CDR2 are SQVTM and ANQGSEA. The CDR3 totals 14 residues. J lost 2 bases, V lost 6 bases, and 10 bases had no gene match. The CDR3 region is CSVVTGKEPYEQYF. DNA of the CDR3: TGCAGCGTGGTGACAGGGAAGGAGCCCTACGAGCAGTACTTC.

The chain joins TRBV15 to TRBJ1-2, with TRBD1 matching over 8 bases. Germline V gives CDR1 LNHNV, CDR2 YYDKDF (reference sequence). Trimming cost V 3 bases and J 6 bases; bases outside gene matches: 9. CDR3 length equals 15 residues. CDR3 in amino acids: CATSSKQGVLHGYTF. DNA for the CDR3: TGTGCCACCAGCAGTAAACAGGGGGTCTTACATGGCTACACCTTC.

The CDR3 bases are TGTGCCAGCAGTGGCGGGGTAGGGGGCAGCGGGTATGGCTACACCTTC. Protein: CASSGGVGGSGYGYTF. The V gene is TRBV6-1, the J gene TRBJ1-2, with TRBD1 identical over 7 bases. Losses at the gene ends were 4 bases for V and 5 bases for J; bases not matched to a gene: 13. The CDR3 extends over 16 amino acids. The germline V gene has CDR1 MNHNS and CDR2 SASEGT.

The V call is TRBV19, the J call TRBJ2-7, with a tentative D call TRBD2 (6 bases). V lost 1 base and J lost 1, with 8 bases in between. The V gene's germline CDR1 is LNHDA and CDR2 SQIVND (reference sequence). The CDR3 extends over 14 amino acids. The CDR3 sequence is CASSIVGGSYEQYF. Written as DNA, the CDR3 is TGTGCCAGTAGTATAGTCGGGGGATCCTACGAGCAGTACTTC.

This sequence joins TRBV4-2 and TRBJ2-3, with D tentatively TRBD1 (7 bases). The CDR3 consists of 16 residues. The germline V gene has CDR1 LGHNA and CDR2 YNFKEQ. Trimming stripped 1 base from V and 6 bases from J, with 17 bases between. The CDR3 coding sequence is TGTGCCAGCAGCCAAGGCTTGGAGGGGGCTAGGGATACGCAGTATTTT. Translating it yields CASSQGLEGARDTQYF.

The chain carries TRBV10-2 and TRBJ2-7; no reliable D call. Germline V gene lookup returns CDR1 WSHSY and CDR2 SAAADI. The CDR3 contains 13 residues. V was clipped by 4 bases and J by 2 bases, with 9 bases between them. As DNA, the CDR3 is TGCGCCAGCAGTGGTCTAGGCCCCTACGAGCAGTACTTC. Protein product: CASSGLGPYEQYF.

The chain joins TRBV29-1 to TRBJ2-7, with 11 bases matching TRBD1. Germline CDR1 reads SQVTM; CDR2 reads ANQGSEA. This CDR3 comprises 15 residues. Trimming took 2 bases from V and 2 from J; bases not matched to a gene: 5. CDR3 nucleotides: TGCAGCGTTGAAAAGGGGACAGGGGGGGCCTACGAGCAGTACTTC. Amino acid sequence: CSVEKGTGGAYEQYF.

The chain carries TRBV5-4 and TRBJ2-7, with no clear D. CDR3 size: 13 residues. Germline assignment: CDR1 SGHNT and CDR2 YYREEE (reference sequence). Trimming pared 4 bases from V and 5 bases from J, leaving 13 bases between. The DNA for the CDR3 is TGTGCCAGCAGCCCTCCGAGTGGAGACGAGCAGTACTTC. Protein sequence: CASSPPSGDEQYF.

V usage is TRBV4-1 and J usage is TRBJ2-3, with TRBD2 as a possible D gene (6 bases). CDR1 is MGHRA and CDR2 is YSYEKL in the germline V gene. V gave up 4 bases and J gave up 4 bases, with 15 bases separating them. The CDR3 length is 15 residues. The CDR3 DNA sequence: TGCGCCAGCAGCCCTATCGGGAGAAGGCCAGATACGCAGTATTTT. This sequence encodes CASSPIGRRPDTQYF.

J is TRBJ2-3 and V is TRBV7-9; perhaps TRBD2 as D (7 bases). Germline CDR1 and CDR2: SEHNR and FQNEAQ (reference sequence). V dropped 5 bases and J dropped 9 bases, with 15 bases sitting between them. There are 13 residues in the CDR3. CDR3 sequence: CASSNMGGGTQYF. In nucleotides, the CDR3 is TGTGCCAGCAGCAACATGGGAGGGGGGACGCAGTATTTT.

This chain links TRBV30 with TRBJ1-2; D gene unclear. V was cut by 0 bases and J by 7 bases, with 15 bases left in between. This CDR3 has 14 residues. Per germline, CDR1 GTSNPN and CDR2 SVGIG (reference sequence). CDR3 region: CAWSVLSSNGGYTF. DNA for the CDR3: TGTGCCTGGAGTGTACTAAGTAGCAATGGTGGCTACACCTTC.

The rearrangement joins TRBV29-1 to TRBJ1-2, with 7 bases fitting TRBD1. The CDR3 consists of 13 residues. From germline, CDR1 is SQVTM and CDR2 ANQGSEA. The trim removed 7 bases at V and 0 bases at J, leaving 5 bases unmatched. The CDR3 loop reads CSALGQTNYGYTF. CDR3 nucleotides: TGCAGCGCCCTGGGACAGACTAACTATGGCTACACCTTC.

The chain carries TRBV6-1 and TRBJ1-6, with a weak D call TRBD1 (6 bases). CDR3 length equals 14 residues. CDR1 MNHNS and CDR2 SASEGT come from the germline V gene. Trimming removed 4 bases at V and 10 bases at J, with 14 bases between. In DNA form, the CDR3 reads TGTGCCAGCAGTGCCCGGGACCAGGGGTCACCCCTCCACTTT. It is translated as CASSARDQGSPLHF.

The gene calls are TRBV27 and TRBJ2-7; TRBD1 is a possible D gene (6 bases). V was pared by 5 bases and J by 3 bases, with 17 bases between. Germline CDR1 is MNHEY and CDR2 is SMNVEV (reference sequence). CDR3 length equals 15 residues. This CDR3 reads CASSRPGHDHYEQYF. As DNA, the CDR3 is TGTGCCAGCAGTCGCCCGGGACACGACCACTACGAGCAGTACTTC.

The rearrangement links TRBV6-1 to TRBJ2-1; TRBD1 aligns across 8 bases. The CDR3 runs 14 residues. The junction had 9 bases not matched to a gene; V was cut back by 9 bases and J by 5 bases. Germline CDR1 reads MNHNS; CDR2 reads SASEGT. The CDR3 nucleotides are TGTGCCAGAGCAGGGGGCAGAATCGACAATGAGCAGTTCTTC. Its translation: CARAGGRIDNEQFF.

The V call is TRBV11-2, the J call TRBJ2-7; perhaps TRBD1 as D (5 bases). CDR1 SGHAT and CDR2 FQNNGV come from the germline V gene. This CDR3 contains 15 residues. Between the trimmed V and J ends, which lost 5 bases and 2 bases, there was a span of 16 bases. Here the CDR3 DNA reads TGTGCCAGCAGCGGAAGGGGTGGCCTCGCCTACGAGCAGTACTTC. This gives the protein CASSGRGGLAYEQYF.

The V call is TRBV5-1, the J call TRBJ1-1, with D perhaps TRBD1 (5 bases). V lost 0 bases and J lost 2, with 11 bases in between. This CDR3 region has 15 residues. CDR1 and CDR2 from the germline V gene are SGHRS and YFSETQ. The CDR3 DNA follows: TGCGCCAGCAGCTTGGCAGGGAAGGGCAACACTGAAGCTTTCTTT. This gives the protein CASSLAGKGNTEAFF.

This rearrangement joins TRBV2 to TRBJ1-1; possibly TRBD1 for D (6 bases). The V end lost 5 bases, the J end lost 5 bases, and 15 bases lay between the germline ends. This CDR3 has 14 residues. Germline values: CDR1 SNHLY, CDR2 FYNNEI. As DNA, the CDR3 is TGTGCCAGCAGTCGGGAGGAGGGACAAACTGAAGCTTTCTTT. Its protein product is CASSREEGQTEAFF.

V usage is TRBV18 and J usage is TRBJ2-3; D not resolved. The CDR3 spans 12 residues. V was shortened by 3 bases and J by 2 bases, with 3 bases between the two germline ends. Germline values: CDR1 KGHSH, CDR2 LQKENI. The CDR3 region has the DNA TGTGCCAGCTCACCCTCCACAGATACGCAGTATTTT. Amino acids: CASSPSTDTQYF.

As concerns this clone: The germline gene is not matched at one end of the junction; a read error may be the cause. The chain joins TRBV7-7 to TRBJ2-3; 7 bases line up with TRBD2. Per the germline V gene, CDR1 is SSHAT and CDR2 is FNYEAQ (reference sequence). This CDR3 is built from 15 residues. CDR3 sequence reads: CASSLGAGPTDTQYF. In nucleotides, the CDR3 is TGTGCTAGCAGCTTAGGAGCGGGACCCACAGATACGCAGTATTTT.

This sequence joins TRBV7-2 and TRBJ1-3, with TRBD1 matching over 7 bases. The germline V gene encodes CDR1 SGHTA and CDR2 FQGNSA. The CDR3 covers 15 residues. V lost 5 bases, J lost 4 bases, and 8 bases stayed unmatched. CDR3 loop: CASSSRDRGGNTIYF. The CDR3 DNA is TGTGCCAGCAGCAGCCGGGACAGAGGCGGAAACACCATATATTTT.

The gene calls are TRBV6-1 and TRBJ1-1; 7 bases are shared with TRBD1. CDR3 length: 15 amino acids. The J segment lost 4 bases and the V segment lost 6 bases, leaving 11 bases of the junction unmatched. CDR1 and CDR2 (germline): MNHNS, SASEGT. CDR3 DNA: TGTGCCAGCAGACGGGAGACAGGGATAGGCACTGAAGCTTTCTTT. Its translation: CASRRETGIGTEAFF.

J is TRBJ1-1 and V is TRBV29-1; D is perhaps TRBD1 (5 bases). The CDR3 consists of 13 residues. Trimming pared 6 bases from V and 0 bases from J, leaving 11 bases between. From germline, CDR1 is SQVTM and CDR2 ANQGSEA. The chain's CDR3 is CSVQGTMNTEAFF. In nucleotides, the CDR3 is TGCAGCGTCCAGGGTACGATGAACACTGAAGCTTTCTTT.

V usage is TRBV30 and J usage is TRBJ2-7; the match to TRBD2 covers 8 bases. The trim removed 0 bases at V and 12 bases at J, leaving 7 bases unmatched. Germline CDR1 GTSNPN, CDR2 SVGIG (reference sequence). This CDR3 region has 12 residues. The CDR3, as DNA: TGTGCCTGGAGTGTTTCGAGCGGGAGCGGGTACTTC. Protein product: CAWSVSSGSGYF.

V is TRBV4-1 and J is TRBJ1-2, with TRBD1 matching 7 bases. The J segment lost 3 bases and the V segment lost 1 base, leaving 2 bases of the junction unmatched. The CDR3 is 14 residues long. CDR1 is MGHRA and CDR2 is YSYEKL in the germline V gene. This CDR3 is CASSQGTGDYGYTF. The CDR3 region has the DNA TGCGCCAGCAGCCAAGGGACAGGAGACTATGGCTACACCTTC.

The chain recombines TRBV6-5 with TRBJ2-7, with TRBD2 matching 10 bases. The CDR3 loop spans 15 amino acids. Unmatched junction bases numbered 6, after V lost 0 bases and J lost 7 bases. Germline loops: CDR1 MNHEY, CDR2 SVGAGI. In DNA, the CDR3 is TGTGCCAGCAGTTACTCCTCTAGCGGGAGTCGAGAGCAGTACTTC. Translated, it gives CASSYSSSGSREQYF.

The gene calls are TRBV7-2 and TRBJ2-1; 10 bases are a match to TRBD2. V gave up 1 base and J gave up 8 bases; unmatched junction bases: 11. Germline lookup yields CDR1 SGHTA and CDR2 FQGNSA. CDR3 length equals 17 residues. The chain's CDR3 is CASSLEGSGRGLDEQFF. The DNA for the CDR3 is TGTGCCAGCAGCTTAGAGGGGAGCGGGAGGGGATTGGATGAGCAGTTCTTC.

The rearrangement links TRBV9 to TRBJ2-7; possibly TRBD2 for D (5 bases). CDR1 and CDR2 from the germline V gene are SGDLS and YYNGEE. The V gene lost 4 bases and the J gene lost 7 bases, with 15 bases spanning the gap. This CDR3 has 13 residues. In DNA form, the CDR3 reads TGTGCCAGCAGCCCGAGCGGCCTGAGGGAGCAGTACTTC. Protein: CASSPSGLREQYF.

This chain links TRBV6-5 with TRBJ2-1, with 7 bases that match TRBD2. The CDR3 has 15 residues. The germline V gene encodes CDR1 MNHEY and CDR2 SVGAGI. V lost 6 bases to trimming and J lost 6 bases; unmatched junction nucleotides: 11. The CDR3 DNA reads TGTGCCAGCAGAACTAAGCTGGGACTATCCAATGAGCAGTTCTTC. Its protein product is CASRTKLGLSNEQFF.